The 3 T cell receptor beta chains in this list originate from one sample, sequenced in a study of graft-versus-host responses after intestinal transplantation. The table came from immunoSEQ multiplex PCR; TCRdb's copy has only in-frame clones and leaves some out. The table includes 15,000 to 20,000 clones, approximately 95% detected once. Sequenced here: PBMCs, sampled 23 days after intestinal transplant. These receptors were obtained from a human patient who received an intestinal transplant, so some T cells may come from the graft donor.

The CDR3 reads CASQGRVPTYEQYF. DNA for the CDR3: TGCGCCAGTCAGGGTCGGGTACCCACCTACGAGCAGTACTTC. The rearrangement joins TRBV10-1 to TRBJ2-7; tentative D call: TRBD1 (5 bases). Per germline, CDR1 WNHNN and CDR2 SYGVQD (reference sequence). Trimming cost V 9 bases and J 2 bases, with 17 bases left between them. CDR3 length: 14 amino acids.

V usage is TRBV25-1 and J usage is TRBJ2-1; 9 bases fit TRBD2. V trimming: 7 bases; J trimming: 8 bases; junction bases outside the gene matches: 6. Per germline, CDR1 MGHDK and CDR2 SYGVNS. The CDR3 spans 13 residues. The CDR3 DNA is TGTGCCAGCACTGAGGCGGGAGGGGATGAGCAGTTCTTC. Encoded protein: CASTEAGGDEQFF. The full variable domain, completed using reference TRBV25-1 and TRBJ2-1, is EADIYQTPRYLVIGTGKKITLECSQTMGHDKMYWYQQDPGMELHLIHYSYGVNSTEKGDLSSESTVSRIRTEHFPLTLESARPSHTSQYLCASTEAGGDEQFFGPGTRLTVL.

This chain joins TRBV6-6 and TRBJ2-3; the D gene is possibly TRBD2 (6 bases). The CDR3 totals 13 residues. Trimming removed 4 bases from V and 5 bases from J, with 10 bases in between. CDR1 and CDR2 from the germline V gene are MNHNY and SVGAGI (reference sequence). CDR3 residues: CASSFGAGDTQYF. The CDR3 nucleotides are TGTGCCAGCAGTTTCGGAGCGGGAGATACGCAGTATTTT.